This T cell receptor beta chain was observed in a study of naive and memory T cell subsets. Four PCR rounds used nested alpha and beta constant region primers plus the SP2 primer. TCRdb re-called the UMI-ligation and nested PCR reads with MiXCR, one entry per CDR3 protein. The sample comprises 20,000 to 25,000 distinct CDR3 sequences, roughly 5.5% of which are singletons, and about 6.2% rests with the top ten. This CDR3 spans 17 amino acids. V was pared by 3 bases and J by 0 bases, with 14 bases between. CDR1 is KGHDR, CDR2 SFDVKD, per germline. Indicated treatment: skin biopsy from PPD injection site in Mantoux-positive individual. TCR cDNA received a 3' ligated oligonucleotide that carried a UMI. This clonotype was seen a handful of times.

This specimen was skin, taken from a tuberculin skin test site. The chain employs TRBV24-1 and TRBJ1-3, with D perhaps TRBD1 (5 bases). This TCR derives from an adult in good health. CDR3 amino acids: CATSDNSGRSSGNTIYF. The CDR3 DNA follows: TGTGCCACCAGTGATAACTCGGGACGGAGCTCTGGAAACACCATATATTTT.